This T cell receptor (beta chain) was obtained from a study of T cell changes during pregnancy in multiple sclerosis. The repertoire was sequenced with immunoSEQ multiplex PCR; TCRdb's copy has only in-frame clones and lacks some. Among roughly 60,000 clones, just under 95% were seen once, and the ten largest hold 1.4%. Sequences were derived from peripheral blood, sampled in the second trimester of pregnancy. This clonotype was obtained from a female donor with multiple sclerosis, enrolled in a pregnancy study.

In DNA form, the CDR3 reads TGTGCCAGCTCACCCCACGCAGGGGCAGGGGAGACCCAGTACTTC. As protein: CASSPHAGAGETQYF. The chain uses TRBV18 and TRBJ2-5; D is perhaps TRBD1 (6 bases). CDR1 is KGHSH, CDR2 LQKENI, per germline. Trimming removed 3 bases from V and 5 bases from J, with 16 bases in between. This CDR3 region has 15 residues.